The clone carrying this TCR beta chain has a single count. The source of the sample is a study of shared clonotypes between healthy human individuals. Selected positively for CCR7 and CD45RO-negative, naive CD8 cells excluded terminally differentiated effector memory CD45RA+ cells. Sorted-subset replicate PCRs used 200 ng DNA, about 30,000 T cell genomes. Here immunoSEQ multiplex PCR was the method, and the copy in TCRdb shows in-frame clones only, minus some. The sample has under 1 million clones, 85% to 95% seen once. Trimming cost V 4 bases and J 5 bases, with 3 bases left between them. Germline assignment: CDR1 MNHEY and CDR2 SVGAGI. CDR3 length: 11 residues.

This sequence joins TRBV6-5 and TRBJ2-1; D call uncertain. This receptor was obtained from a man aged 25 to 40 in good health. The material sequenced was naive CD8+ T cells sorted from blood. The CDR3: CASSSHNEQFF. CDR3 nucleotide sequence: TGTGCCAGCAGTTCTCACAATGAGCAGTTCTTC.